These 27 T cell receptor beta chains share one sample of origin, sequenced in a study of T cell changes during pregnancy in multiple sclerosis. Repertoires were generated with immunoSEQ multiplex PCR, while TCRdb's copy carries only in-frame clones and drops some. In the table there are tens of thousands of clones, 90% to 95% of which are singletons. This sample comprised peripheral blood, obtained in the third trimester of pregnancy. Receptors were obtained from a female donor with multiple sclerosis, enrolled in a pregnancy study.

V gene TRBV10-3 combines with J gene TRBJ2-2, with TRBD2 matching 7 bases. The CDR3 is 13 amino acids. CDR1 is ENHRY, CDR2 SYGVKD, per germline. CDR3 loop: CATRLADTGELFF. The CDR3 DNA reads TGTGCTACTCGGCTAGCGGACACCGGGGAGCTGTTTTTT.

The rearrangement uses TRBV4-3 and TRBJ2-3, with 7 bases lining up with TRBD1. The CDR3 runs to 15 residues. The trim removed 1 base at V and 6 bases at J, leaving 7 bases unmatched. Germline V CDR1 and CDR2: LGHNA, YSLEER. The CDR3 sequence is CASSQGLQGRDTQYF. The CDR3, as DNA: TGCGCCAGCAGCCAAGGTTTACAGGGGCGGGATACGCAGTATTTT.

This clone appeared a few times. The chain has TRBV6-6 and TRBJ1-2; D is unclear. The germline V gene has CDR1 MNHNY and CDR2 SVGAGI (reference sequence). V shed 4 bases and J shed 8 bases, with 11 bases lying between them. The CDR3 has 12 residues. The CDR3 region is CASSLRTGGYTF. The DNA of the CDR3 is TGTGCCAGCAGTTTAAGGACGGGGGGCTACACCTTC.

In its sample, this clone was seen once. The chain couples TRBV7-2 to TRBJ2-1; 8 nucleotides align to TRBD2. The germline V gene has CDR1 SGHTA and CDR2 FQGNSA. The V segment lost 5 bases and the J segment 4 bases; nucleotides outside the gene matches: 13. The CDR3 has 17 residues. CDR3 bases: TGTGCCAGCAGCCCAACCCGGGCTAGCGGGCTTTACAATGAGCAGTTCTTC. Residues: CASSPTRASGLYNEQFF.

The chain links TRBV2 to TRBJ2-1; maybe TRBD2 (6 bases). Germline CDR1 is SNHLY and CDR2 is FYNNEI. V lost 6 bases, J lost 7 bases, and 19 bases lay in between. The CDR3 runs 15 residues. The CDR3 DNA reads as TGTGCCAGCAGAACCGGGAGCTCAATTGGTAATGAGCAGTTCTTC. Translated: CASRTGSSIGNEQFF. Supplemented by reference TRBV2 and TRBJ2-1, the full variable domain reads EPEVTQTPSHQVTQMGQEVILRCVPISNHLYFYWYRQILGQKVEFLVSFYNNEISEKSEIFDDQFSVERPDGSNFTLKIRSTKLEDSAMYFCASRTGSSIGNEQFFGPGTRLTVL.

In this sample, this clone turned up once. The V and J genes are TRBV9 and TRBJ2-1, with no clear D. The CDR3 has 14 amino acids. The V and J ends lost 3 bases and 8 bases respectively, with 15 bases between them. Germline CDR1 and CDR2: SGDLS and YYNGEE. The chain's CDR3 is CASSARLVADEQFF. CDR3 DNA: TGTGCCAGCAGCGCACGCTTAGTAGCCGATGAGCAGTTCTTC.

The chain combines TRBV6-6 with TRBJ2-1, with D possibly being TRBD2 (6 bases). Germline V gene sequence: CDR1 MNHNY, CDR2 SVGAGI (reference sequence). This CDR3 has 16 residues. V was shortened by 0 bases and J by 2 bases, with 11 bases between the two germline ends. CDR3 amino acids: CASSYSNAGPYNEQFF. CDR3 in DNA: TGTGCCAGCAGTTACTCAAACGCGGGGCCCTACAATGAGCAGTTCTTC.

The gene calls are TRBV5-4 and TRBJ1-2; 8 bases map to TRBD1. Germline CDR1 and CDR2: SGHNT and YYREEE (reference sequence). The CDR3 spans 15 residues. V shed 4 bases, J shed 2 bases, and the junction held 7 bases outside the gene matches. For the CDR3, the DNA is TGTGCCAGCAGCATTGGACAGGGTGGAAACTATGGCTACACCTTC. This encodes CASSIGQGGNYGYTF. Variable domain in full (rest from reference TRBV5-4 and TRBJ1-2): ETGVTQSPTHLIKTRGQQVTLRCSSQSGHNTVSWYQQALGQGPQFIFQYYREEENGRGNFPPRFSGLQFPNYSSELNVNALELDDSALYLCASSIGQGGNYGYTFGSGTRLTVV.

The J gene is TRBJ2-3, the V gene TRBV7-8; TRBD2 matches at 13 bases. Germline lookup yields CDR1 SGHVS and CDR2 FQNEAQ. The CDR3 has 17 residues. V gave up 4 bases and J gave up 1 base; unmatched junction bases: 5. CDR3 DNA: TGTGCCAGCAGCTCTCGGACTAGCGGGAGTGGCACAGATACGCAGTATTTT. This sequence encodes CASSSRTSGSGTDTQYF.

The chain joins TRBV28 to TRBJ2-2, with D possibly matching TRBD2 (6 bases). Germline-derived CDR1 and CDR2 are MDHEN and SYDVKM. The CDR3 totals 18 residues. V lost 8 bases and J lost 2, with 24 bases in between. The CDR3: CASQAGLGNPGNTGELFF. Here the CDR3 DNA reads TGTGCCAGCCAAGCGGGTCTGGGAAATCCTGGAAACACCGGGGAGCTGTTTTTT. Combining the CDR3 with reference TRBV28 and TRBJ2-2 gives the whole variable domain DVKVTQSSRYLVKRTGEKVFLECVQDMDHENMFWYRQDPGLGLRLIYFSYDVKMKEKGDIPEGYSVSREKKERFSLILESASTNQTSMYLCASQAGLGNPGNTGELFFGEGSRLTVL.

The sample holds one count of this clone. The gene calls are TRBV9 and TRBJ1-2, with D uncertain. Germline assignment: CDR1 SGDLS and CDR2 YYNGEE. Trimming left V 4 bases short and J 4 bases short, with 17 bases between. The CDR3 is 15 residues long. The CDR3 here is CASSPSNSEFYGYTF. The CDR3 nucleotides read TGTGCCAGCAGCCCCTCGAACAGTGAATTCTATGGCTACACCTTC.

The J gene is TRBJ2-1, the V gene TRBV4-2; TRBD2 aligns across 13 bases. This CDR3 spans 18 amino acids. Trimming cost V 0 bases and J 5 bases; bases outside gene matches: 7. Per germline, CDR1 LGHNA and CDR2 YNFKEQ. The chain's CDR3 is CASSQDGYTSGRDNEQFF. The CDR3 DNA follows: TGTGCCAGCAGCCAAGATGGCTACACTAGCGGGAGGGACAATGAGCAGTTCTTC.

The chain is built from TRBV7-9 and TRBJ2-3, with D maybe TRBD1 (5 bases). Trimming cost V 7 bases and J 3 bases, with 14 bases left between them. CDR1 and CDR2 from the germline V gene are SEHNR and FQNEAQ (reference sequence). This CDR3 spans 14 amino acids. Here the CDR3 reads CASTPQGITDTQYF. CDR3 sequence (DNA): TGTGCCAGCACCCCCCAGGGAATAACAGATACGCAGTATTTT. Drawing the rest from reference TRBV7-9 and TRBJ2-3, the complete variable domain is DTGVSQNPRHKITKRGQNVTFRCDPISEHNRLYWYRQTLGQGPEFLTYFQNEAQLEKSRLLSDRFSAERPKGSFSTLEIQRTEQGDSAMYLCASTPQGITDTQYFGPGTRLTVL.

This clone was seen only once. The DNA of the CDR3 is TGCAGCGTCGGACAGGGGAGGATTGGCTACACCTTC. It yields the protein CSVGQGRIGYTF. The rearrangement joins TRBV29-1 to TRBJ1-2, with TRBD1 matching 9 bases. In germline, CDR1 is SQVTM, CDR2 ANQGSEA. Trimming removed 6 bases from V and 7 bases from J; junction bases left unmatched: 6. The CDR3 has 12 residues. The full variable domain, in which reference TRBV29-1 and TRBJ1-2 provide the parts outside the CDR3, is SAVISQKPSRDICQRGTSLTIQCQVDSQVTMMFWYRQQPGQSLTLIATANQGSEATYESGFVIDKFPISRPNLTFSTLTVSNMSPEDSSIYLCSVGQGRIGYTFGSGTRLTVV.

This clone has a single count. The chain uses TRBV4-2 and TRBJ2-7; TRBD1 agrees at 10 bases. CDR1 and CDR2 from the germline V gene are LGHNA and YNFKEQ. The CDR3 spans 15 residues. J gave up 2 bases and V 3 bases, and 4 bases lay outside the gene matches. The CDR3, as DNA: TGTGCCAGCAGCCAGACGGGACAGGGGCCCTACGAGCAGTACTTC. It is translated as CASSQTGQGPYEQYF.

The J gene is TRBJ1-2, the V gene TRBV5-1, with TRBD1 as a possible D gene (5 bases). Trimming shortened V by 1 base and J by 4 bases, and 11 bases separated the two germline ends. In germline, CDR1 is SGHRS, CDR2 YFSETQ. CDR3 size: 14 residues. CDR3 sequence reads: CASSLSPDSYGYTF. As DNA, the CDR3 is TGCGCCAGCAGCTTGAGCCCAGACAGCTATGGCTACACCTTC.

The chain is built from TRBV29-1 and TRBJ1-4; D is perhaps TRBD1 (5 bases). This CDR3 is built from 15 residues. The germline V gene encodes CDR1 SQVTM and CDR2 ANQGSEA. The germline V and J ends were trimmed by 7 bases and 1 base, with 16 bases remaining between them. CDR3 sequence (DNA): TGCAGCGCCGGCTTTAAGGGGTTAACTAATGAAAAACTGTTTTTT. Encoded protein: CSAGFKGLTNEKLFF.

The gene calls are TRBV11-2 and TRBJ1-5, with D tentatively TRBD1 (5 bases). The CDR3 sequence is 13 residues long. V was shortened by 4 bases and J by 4 bases, with 8 bases between the two germline ends. In germline, CDR1 is SGHAT, CDR2 FQNNGV. CDR3 region: CASSSRGNQPQHF. The CDR3, as DNA: TGTGCCAGCAGCTCTCGGGGGAATCAGCCCCAGCATTTT.

The chain employs TRBV4-1 and TRBJ1-2; D possibly corresponds to TRBD1 (5 bases). The V end lost 2 bases, the J end lost 4 bases, and 8 bases lay between the germline ends. This CDR3 region has 13 residues. CDR1 and CDR2 (germline): MGHRA, YSYEKL. The CDR3 is CASSQTGFYGYTF. DNA for the CDR3: TGCGCCAGCAGCCAAACAGGTTTCTATGGCTACACCTTC.

This clone was detected only once. The chain combines TRBV2 with TRBJ2-7; a weak D match, TRBD2 (5 bases). The CDR3 is 13 residues long. V dropped 7 bases and J dropped 5 bases, with 15 bases sitting between them. Germline-derived CDR1 and CDR2 are SNHLY and FYNNEI. The CDR3 DNA reads as TGTGCCAGCACCGTGGGAGTAAGGGACGAGCAGTACTTC. It yields the protein CASTVGVRDEQYF.

This chain connects TRBV5-6 to TRBJ2-2, with 7 bases identical to TRBD1. Germline values: CDR1 SGHDT, CDR2 YYEEEE. V was pared by 2 bases and J by 5 bases, with 15 bases of the junction left unmatched. This CDR3 comprises 18 residues. The CDR3 loop is CASSLRILVQGNTGELFF. CDR3 in DNA: TGTGCCAGCAGCTTAAGGATATTGGTACAGGGGAATACCGGGGAGCTGTTTTTT. Together with reference TRBV5-6 and TRBJ2-2, the CDR3 gives the full variable domain: DAGVTQSPTHLIKTRGQQVTLRCSPKSGHDTVSWYQQALGQGPQFIFQYYEEEERQRGNFPDRFSGHQFPNYSSELNVNALLLGDSALYLCASSLRILVQGNTGELFFGEGSRLTVL.

The chain carries TRBV19 and TRBJ2-1; D may be TRBD2 (5 bases). CDR1 LNHDA and CDR2 SQIVND come from the germline V gene (reference sequence). Deletions cut 7 bases from V and 4 bases from J, with 14 bases between. The CDR3 loop spans 14 amino acids. The CDR3 sequence: CASTYGLEYNEQFF. CDR3 bases: TGTGCCAGTACCTACGGACTTGAATACAATGAGCAGTTCTTC.

The gene calls are TRBV6-5 and TRBJ2-6; the D is unclear. The CDR3 has 15 residues. V lost 0 bases and J 1 base, leaving 4 bases between the germline ends. From germline, CDR1 is MNHEY and CDR2 SVGAGI. CDR3 in DNA: TGTGCCAGCAGTTACTCCCCTTCTGGGGCCAACGTCCTGACTTTC. This codes for CASSYSPSGANVLTF.

CDR3 DNA: TGTGCCAGCAGCCGAGACTCCTTTACCCTTACCGGGGAGCTGTTTTTT. This gives the protein CASSRDSFTLTGELFF. The chain couples TRBV5-6 to TRBJ2-2; D is ambiguous. The CDR3 loop spans 16 amino acids. Germline V gene sequence: CDR1 SGHDT, CDR2 YYEEEE. V was pared by 4 bases and J by 5 bases, with 18 bases between.

This CDR3 reads CASSLRDGQNTAFF. In DNA form, the CDR3 reads TGTGCCAGCAGCCTCCGGGACGGACAGAATACAGCTTTCTTT. The chain is built from TRBV11-2 and TRBJ1-1; a possible D gene is TRBD1 (6 bases). V was cut by 5 bases and J by 10 bases, with 20 bases left in between. Looked up from germline, CDR1 is SGHAT and CDR2 is FQNNGV. The CDR3 is 14 residues long.

This chain links TRBV5-1 with TRBJ2-7; 7 bases match TRBD1. This CDR3 region has 15 residues. The V gene's germline CDR1 is SGHRS and CDR2 YFSETQ. V shed 2 bases and J 4 bases; nucleotides not matched to a gene: 9. The CDR3 region is CASSFEGGTGYEQYF. For the CDR3, the DNA is TGCGCCAGCAGCTTCGAAGGGGGCACCGGATACGAGCAGTACTTC.

The chain has TRBV19 and TRBJ1-1; 9 nucleotides match TRBD1. The CDR3 consists of 15 residues. Germline values: CDR1 LNHDA, CDR2 SQIVND (reference sequence). With 5 bases clipped from V and 6 bases from J, the junction kept 10 bases outside the gene matches. The CDR3 region has the DNA TGTGCCAGTAGTCCGAACAGGGGGCGGTTTTCTGAAGCTTTCTTT. Its translation is CASSPNRGRFSEAFF.